A selection of T cell receptor beta chains follows, all from one sample in a study of T cell responses to AZD1222 COVID-19 vaccine. The table came from immunoSEQ multiplex PCR; TCRdb's copy has only in-frame clones and leaves some out. The sample shows approximately 140,000 clones, 90% to 95% of them seen only once. Sequences were derived from peripheral blood, sampled 28 days after the second AZD1222 dose. The receptors come from an adult who received the AZD1222 COVID-19 vaccine. Both conserved end residues are part of each CDR3. The D gene is left open where the match is weak. A clone size is listed for some rows: how often the clone was seen (once, few, many), or a class if it is expanded.

>TRBV2|14|.|TRBJ1-4|.
CASRLGGSNEKLFF
TGTGCCAGCAGACTAGGGGGGTCAAATGAAAAACTGTTTTTT
>TRBV4-3|17|.|TRBJ2-1|.
CASSQEGSTSSYNEQFF
TGCGCCAGCAGCCAAGAGGGGTCTACCTCCTCCTACAATGAGCAGTTCTTC
>TRBV18|12|TRBD1|TRBJ2-7|.
CASGDSSYEQYF
TGTGCCAGCGGGGACAGCTCCTACGAGCAGTACTTC
>TRBV6-5|14|TRBD1|TRBJ1-4|.
CASSYGQGAEKLFF
TGTGCCAGCAGTTACGGCCAGGGGGCTGAAAAACTGTTTTTT
>TRBV30|15|.|TRBJ1-2|once
CAWSVGGVGNYGYTF
TGTGCCTGGAGTGTAGGTGGGGTTGGTAACTATGGCTACACCTTC
>TRBV30|15|TRBD1|TRBJ1-4|.
CAWSAQGAKDEKLFF
TGTGCCTGGAGTGCCCAGGGGGCCAAGGATGAAAAACTGTTTTTT
>TRBV14|12|TRBD1|TRBJ1-2|.
CASSHGTGGYTF
TGTGCCAGCAGCCACGGGACAGGTGGCTACACCTTC
>TRBV15|14|.|TRBJ1-5|.
CATSRAGNNQPQHF
TGTGCCACCAGCAGAGCGGGGAACAATCAGCCCCAGCATTTT
>TRBV4-1|14|TRBD1|TRBJ2-1|.
CASSHWTDRGKQFF
TGCGCCAGCAGTCACTGGACGGACAGGGGCAAGCAGTTCTTC
>TRBV6-6|13|.|TRBJ1-4|.
CASRLQAYEKLFF
TGTGCCAGCCGATTACAGGCGTATGAAAAACTGTTTTTT
>TRBV6-2/TRBV6-3|18|TRBD2|TRBJ2-7|.
CASSYSLGLAGAVYEQYF
TGTGCCAGCAGTTACTCTTTGGGACTAGCGGGGGCGGTCTACGAGCAGTACTTC
>TRBV18|11|.|TRBJ1-2|.
CASSPLRGYTF
TGTGCCAGCTCACCCCTCCGTGGCTACACCTTC
>TRBV5-1|19|TRBD2|TRBJ2-1|.
CASSFLAKTSGGIYNEQFF
TGCGCCAGCAGCTTTTTGGCTAAGACTAGCGGGGGAATTTACAATGAGCAGTTCTTC
>TRBV19|15|TRBD1|TRBJ2-1|.
CASEQGASSYNEQFF
TGTGCCAGTGAACAGGGGGCCAGCTCCTACAATGAGCAGTTCTTC
>TRBV30|18|.|TRBJ1-5|.
CAWNQGPTHPYSNQPQHF
TGTGCCTGGAATCAGGGTCCCACCCACCCCTATAGCAATCAGCCCCAGCATTTT
>TRBV7-6|16|TRBD2|TRBJ2-3|.
CASSLGLAGSTDTQYF
TGTGCCAGCAGCTTAGGACTAGCGGGCAGCACAGATACGCAGTATTTT
>TRBV2|13|.|TRBJ2-4|.
CASKSQGNNIQYF
TGTGCCAGCAAGAGCCAGGGTAACAACATTCAGTACTTC
>TRBV15|14|TRBD1|TRBJ2-7|.
CATSRVDRDHEQYF
TGTGCCACCAGCAGAGTCGACAGGGACCACGAGCAGTACTTC
>TRBV2|13|.|TRBJ2-7|once
CASRPGQGGEQYF
TGTGCCAGCCGACCGGGGCAGGGTGGGGAGCAGTACTTC
>TRBV27|15|.|TRBJ1-1|.
CASSHLGFLNTEAFF
TGTGCCAGCAGCCACTTGGGATTCTTGAACACTGAAGCTTTCTTT
>TRBV19|16|TRBD1|TRBJ1-1|.
CASSIHRGLGDTEAFF
TGTGCCAGTAGTATCCACAGGGGGCTAGGGGACACTGAAGCTTTCTTT
>TRBV6-5|12|TRBD1|TRBJ1-3|once
CASGDSGNTIYF
TGTGCCAGCGGGGACAGCGGAAACACCATATATTTT
>TRBV6-5|12|.|TRBJ1-5|once
CASRRIGQPQHF
TGTGCCAGCAGACGTATTGGGCAGCCCCAGCATTTT
>TRBV11-2|16|TRBD2|TRBJ2-1|few
CASSLAGLRLSGEQFF
TGTGCCAGCAGCCTCGCGGGACTACGACTTAGCGGTGAGCAGTTCTTC
>TRBV19|13|.|TRBJ1-1|.
CASSKQTNTEAFF
TGTGCCAGTAGTAAACAGACGAACACTGAAGCTTTCTTT
>TRBV5-1|13|.|TRBJ1-4|.
CASSTAEGEKLFF
TGCGCCAGCAGCACGGCGGAGGGTGAAAAACTGTTTTTT
>TRBV7-9|13|.|TRBJ2-3|.
CASRRGTADTQYF
TGTGCCAGCAGACGGGGGACGGCAGATACGCAGTATTTT
>TRBV2|12|TRBD2|TRBJ2-1|.
CASGGTSAGQFF
TGTGCCAGCGGAGGGACTAGCGCGGGGCAGTTCTTC
>TRBV6-2/TRBV6-3|15|.|TRBJ1-1|.
CASSTGTPGFTEAFF
TGTGCCAGCAGCACCGGGACACCAGGCTTCACTGAAGCTTTCTTT
>TRBV14|17|.|TRBJ1-1|.
CASSQDPPGHLNTEAFF
TGTGCCAGCAGCCAAGATCCACCGGGACACCTGAACACTGAAGCTTTCTTT
>TRBV11-3|13|.|TRBJ2-3|.
CASSGGSTDTQYF
TGTGCCAGCAGCGGCGGGAGCACAGATACGCAGTATTTT
>TRBV5-6|15|.|TRBJ2-7|.
CASSLTVDPSYEQYF
TGTGCCAGCAGCTTGACAGTGGACCCCTCCTACGAGCAGTACTTC
>TRBV7-2|14|.|TRBJ1-1|once
CASSLTAMNTEAFF
TGTGCCAGCAGCTTAACAGCTATGAACACTGAAGCTTTCTTT
>TRBV6-5|13|.|TRBJ2-5|.
CASSYDNQETQYF
TGTGCCAGCAGTTACGACAACCAAGAGACCCAGTACTTC
>TRBV27|12|.|TRBJ1-1|.
CASSLSGTEAFF
TGTGCCAGCAGTTTGTCTGGCACTGAAGCTTTCTTT
>TRBV7-2|13|.|TRBJ2-1|.
CASSLALNNEQFF
TGTGCCAGCAGCTTAGCTCTGAACAATGAGCAGTTCTTC
>TRBV30|13|.|TRBJ1-2|few
CAWGLQGDYGYTF
TGTGCCTGGGGCCTACAGGGTGACTATGGCTACACCTTC
>TRBV4-3|14|.|TRBJ2-7|.
CASSQEPFSYEQYF
TGCGCCAGCAGCCAAGAACCGTTCTCCTACGAGCAGTACTTC
>TRBV24-1|15|TRBD1|TRBJ1-5|.
CATSDNRGAGQPQHF
TGTGCCACCAGTGATAACAGGGGTGCGGGACAGCCCCAGCATTTT
>TRBV19|15|.|TRBJ1-4|.
CASSNPGRGVEKLFF
TGTGCCAGTAGTAATCCCGGCAGGGGAGTTGAAAAACTGTTTTTT
>TRBV6-5|15|TRBD2|TRBJ2-3|.
CASSYVAGLPDTQYF
TGTGCCAGCAGTTACGTAGCGGGGTTGCCAGATACGCAGTATTTT
>TRBV27|12|TRBD1|TRBJ1-1|.
CASSLAQGAPVF
TGTGCCAGCAGTTTAGCCCAGGGGGCCCCCGTTTTT
>TRBV12-3/TRBV12-4|12|.|TRBJ1-2|.
CASSLNSRGYTF
TGTGCCAGCAGTCTAAACAGTCGTGGCTACACCTTC
>TRBV4-1|13|.|TRBJ2-2|.
CASSQMVRRELFF
TGCGCCAGCAGCCAGATGGTAAGGCGGGAGCTGTTTTTT
>TRBV30|12|.|TRBJ1-1|.
CAWSGVRTEAFF
TGTGCCTGGAGTGGGGTCCGCACTGAAGCTTTCTTT
>TRBV9|16|.|TRBJ2-3|.
CASSVGNGIGTDTQYF
TGTGCCAGCAGCGTAGGGAACGGGATAGGCACAGATACGCAGTATTTT
>TRBV11-2|15|.|TRBJ2-6|.
CASSSGMSGANVLTF
TGTGCCAGCAGCTCCGGCATGTCTGGGGCCAACGTCCTGACTTTC
>TRBV11-2|19|.|TRBJ1-2|.
CASSALRTTKSASNYGYTF
TGTGCCAGCAGCGCCCTAAGGACGACGAAGTCAGCCTCTAACTATGGCTACACCTTC
>TRBV5-3|12|.|TRBJ1-2|.
CARSFRRNGYTF
TGTGCCAGAAGCTTTAGGCGGAATGGCTACACCTTC
>TRBV29-1|14|.|TRBJ2-3|.
CSVNRFGRTDTQYF
TGCAGCGTTAACCGCTTCGGCCGCACAGATACGCAGTATTTT
>TRBV6-5|13|.|TRBJ1-2|.
CASSTVLGGGYTF
TGTGCCAGCAGTACAGTTTTGGGTGGGGGCTACACCTTC